The clone carrying this T cell receptor beta chain was detected once. Antigen unknown. The data were obtained in a study of beta chain features in type 1 diabetes. Regarding the study as a whole: Cells with high TCR expression could be over-represented by cDNA sequencing. People with Type 1 diabetes carried modestly yet significantly shorter TCRB CDR3s in all four CD4+ subsets.

Without exception, sorted populations had purity beyond 98%. CDR1 is KGHSH, CDR2 LQKENI, per germline. V was cut by 2 bases and J by 0 bases, with 11 bases left in between. This CDR3 region has 16 residues. The sequenced template was cDNA made from the entire isolated RNA. Generated by immunoSEQ multiplex PCR, the TCRdb table keeps only in-frame clones and is missing some. Of some 330,000 clones listed, over 10% are singletons. J is TRBJ2-4 and V is TRBV18; D gene unclear. The TCR comes from a young woman with type 1 diabetes. Sequencing used naive CD4+ T cells from blood. The CDR3 DNA reads TGTGCCAGCTCACCATTGCCCGGTTTAGCCAAAAACATTCAGTACTTC. Amino acids: CASSPLPGLAKNIQYF. Combining the CDR3 with reference TRBV18 and TRBJ2-4 gives the whole variable domain NAGVMQNPRHLVRRRGQEARLRCSPMKGHSHVYWYRQLPEEGLKFMVYLQKENIIDESGMPKERFSAEFPKEGPSILRIQQVVRGDSAAYFCASSPLPGLAKNIQYFGAGTRLSVL.